This T cell receptor beta chain was sequenced during a study of cytomegalovirus exposure and HLA in healthy donors. Findings and limits, study-wide: For most TCR sequences rarity was the rule, although some public TCRs occurred in many donors.

Comments on this clone: Its antigen remains unknown.

The J segment lost 8 bases and the V segment lost 8 bases, leaving 11 bases of the junction unmatched. CDR3 length: 14 amino acids. CDR1 is SGHTA and CDR2 is FQGNSA in the germline V gene. Assay: immunoSEQ multiplex PCR; the TCRdb copy retains only in-frame clones and omits some. This table has 110,000 to 150,000 clones, about 87% appearing once. The V call is TRBV7-2, the J call TRBJ2-1; 8 nucleotides agree with TRBD2. This clonotype originated in a young woman in good health and CMV-seropositive. The specimen sequenced was PBMCs. Here the CDR3 reads CASYPGGPIYEQFF. In DNA, the CDR3 is TGTGCCAGCTACCCGGGAGGGCCTATCTATGAGCAGTTCTTC.